This T cell receptor beta chain was observed in a study of identical twins. TCRdb independently ran MiXCR on the 5' RACE reads; one entry per CDR3 protein. The sample yields approximately 210,000 distinct CDR3 sequences, 6.5% to 8% seen once. Regarding this clonotype: Its antigen is unidentified.

The junction had 6 bases not matched to a gene; V was cut back by 7 bases and J by 7 bases. There are 13 residues in the CDR3. Study observations and caveats: Insertion counts were lower in abundant cord blood beta clonotypes, a trend that memory repertoires did not show. The models systematically underestimated how much out-of-frame TCR alpha was shared in monozygotic twins.

The same data also contributed to another study, on T cells expressing NK-cell markers. That source reports: For a handful of donors, the dominant NKG2C+ clonotypes made up about 1.0-8% of their CD8+ T cells.

The receptor was derived from a woman in her late teens or twenties in good health. Sequenced input: CD8+ T cells sorted from blood. The rearrangement links TRBV12-3 or TRBV12-4 to TRBJ2-1, with 8 bases lining up with TRBD2. The CDR3 reads CASTPGLANEQFF. DNA of the CDR3: TGTGCCAGCACCCCCGGACTAGCAAATGAGCAGTTCTTC.